These T cell receptor beta chains were read from a single sample in a study of CD8 T cells in ankylosing spondylitis. TCRdb called the 5' RACE reads again in MiXCR, with one record for every CDR3 protein. Here the sample spans 200,000 to 250,000 distinct CDR3 sequences, around 11% being singletons. Input material: blood, either unsorted or a sorted T cell fraction (not recorded which). Receptor source: a male donor with ankylosing spondylitis or in good health (not recorded which). The CDR3 runs from the conserved cysteine through the conserved F or W. D genes are given only for firm matches. Part of the rows lack a size; the others show once, few, many or a class for expanded clones.

d_call clone_size j_call v_call cdr3_aa cdr3_nt
. many TRBJ1-2 TRBV3-1 CASSQSKGDYGYTF TGTGCCAGCAGCCAGTCCAAGGGAGACTATGGCTACACCTTC
. . TRBJ2-3 TRBV20-1 CSALPGAGGTDTQYF TGCAGTGCCCTTCCAGGGGCCGGGGGCACAGATACGCAGTATTTT
. many TRBJ2-3 TRBV29-1 CSVRTGSVTDTQYF TGCAGCGTCCGTACAGGGTCGGTAACAGATACGCAGTATTTT
. few TRBJ2-2 TRBV6-1 CASSPGHNTGELFF TGTGCCAGCAGTCCGGGACATAACACCGGGGAGCTGTTTTTT
. many TRBJ1-4 TRBV5-1 CASSFSWGDEKLFF TGCGCCAGCAGCTTCAGCTGGGGGGATGAAAAACTGTTTTTT
. many TRBJ2-3 TRBV24-1 CATSDTIRAVTDTQYF TGTGCCACCAGTGATACCATACGGGCCGTCACAGATACGCAGTATTTT
TRBD2 many TRBJ2-3 TRBV20-1 CSAKRPGTSGGPTDTQYF TGCAGTGCCAAAAGGCCCGGGACTAGCGGGGGGCCGACAGATACGCAGTATTTT
TRBD2 many TRBJ2-3 TRBV20-1 CSAWTSGSTDTQYF TGCAGTGCTTGGACTAGCGGATCCACAGATACGCAGTATTTT
TRBD1 many TRBJ2-7 TRBV25-1 CASSEGHSRGPSDEQYF TGTGCCAGCAGTGAAGGTCATAGCAGGGGGCCTTCGGACGAGCAGTACTTC
. . TRBJ1-1 TRBV24-1 CATSVPPQEGRYERGMNTEAFF TGTGCCACCAGTGTGCCCCCCCAGGAGGGGCGATATGAACGGGGGATGAACACTGAAGCTTTCTTT
. many TRBJ1-1 TRBV4-2 CASSRTGLGTEAFF TGTGCCAGCAGCCGTACAGGGTTGGGGACTGAAGCTTTCTTT
TRBD2 few TRBJ2-3 TRBV2 CASRERGGSTDTQYF TGTGCCAGCAGGGAACGGGGGGGCAGCACAGATACGCAGTATTTT
TRBD2 many TRBJ2-7 TRBV11-2 CASSRGTSGSYEQYF TGTGCCAGCAGCCGCGGGACTAGCGGGAGCTACGAGCAGTACTTC
. many TRBJ2-5 TRBV20-1 CSAMDWQGVETQYF TGCAGTGCTATGGACTGGCAAGGGGTGGAGACCCAGTACTTC
. . TRBJ2-5 TRBV7-9 CASSLETVETQYF TGTGCCAGCAGCTTAGAGACAGTCGAGACCCAGTACTTC
. few TRBJ2-3 TRBV28 CASTQGGGTDTQYF TGTGCCAGCACCCAGGGGGGGGGCACAGATACGCAGTATTTT
. many TRBJ2-1 TRBV6-5 CASSYSPDDPQFF TGTGCCAGCAGTTACTCACCGGACGACCCACAGTTCTTC
. . TRBJ2-7 TRBV6-1 CASSPDLAEWKLWGYEQYF TGTGCCAGCAGTCCCGATTTGGCAGAGTGGAAACTATGGGGCTACGAGCAGTACTTC
TRBD1 many TRBJ1-1 TRBV5-1 CASSFRDRATEAFF TGCGCCAGCAGCTTCCGGGACAGGGCAACTGAAGCTTTCTTT
TRBD2 many TRBJ2-5 TRBV15 CATATSGQETQYF TGTGCCACGGCGACTAGCGGGCAAGAGACCCAGTACTTC
. many TRBJ2-2 TRBV5-1 CASSLVASPVSTGELFF TGCGCCAGCAGCTTGGTGGCCAGTCCGGTCTCGACCGGGGAGCTGTTTTTT
. few TRBJ2-1 TRBV7-9 CASRSGGPYNEQFF TGTGCCAGTAGGTCCGGAGGACCCTACAATGAGCAGTTCTTC
TRBD1 many TRBJ2-1 TRBV5-1 CASSWTGLPYNEQFF TGCGCCAGCAGCTGGACAGGGTTACCGTACAATGAGCAGTTCTTC
. many TRBJ2-3 TRBV5-1 CASSLGRNRDTQYF TGCGCCAGCAGCTTAGGACGGAACCGGGATACGCAGTATTTT
. many TRBJ1-2 TRBV1 CTSSQGCGGYTF TGCACCAGCAGCCAAGGGTGCGGGGGCTACACCTTC
. many TRBJ2-1 TRBV7-8 CASSLHINEQFF TGTGCCAGCAGCCTACATATCAATGAGCAGTTCTTC
TRBD1 many TRBJ2-3 TRBV24-1 CATSAGQGLDTQYF TGTGCCACCAGTGCTGGACAGGGATTGGATACGCAGTATTTT
. . TRBJ2-5 TRBV20-1 CSASRLASRFQETQYF TGCAGTGCTAGTCGGCTAGCGAGCCGATTCCAAGAGACCCAGTACTTC
. few TRBJ1-2 TRBV6-5 CASSLGGNHGYTF TGTGCCAGCAGTTTAGGCGGGAATCATGGCTACACCTTC
. . TRBJ2-1 TRBV2 CASSGDGVRGFF TGTGCCAGCAGTGGGGACGGAGTCCGAGGGTTCTTC
. . TRBJ1-5 TRBV3-1 CTSSLSLESFEYSNQPQHF TGTACCAGCAGTTTGTCGCTAGAATCTTTCGAATATAGCAATCAGCCCCAGCATTTT
. few TRBJ2-4 TRBV2 CASNGGLAKNIQYF TGTGCCAGCAACGGGGGCCTAGCCAAAAACATTCAGTACTTC
. many TRBJ2-2 TRBV12-3/TRBV12-4 CASSPRTNTGELFF TGTGCCAGCAGTCCGAGAACTAACACCGGGGAGCTGTTTTTT
TRBD1 many TRBJ2-5 TRBV10-3 CAINAGTGQETQYF TGTGCCATCAACGCAGGGACAGGGCAAGAGACCCAGTACTTC
TRBD1 . TRBJ2-5 TRBV5-1 CASWGQNTYQETQYF TGCGCCAGTTGGGGACAGAATACGTACCAAGAGACCCAGTACTTC
TRBD1 . TRBJ1-2 TRBV7-9 CASSLVPTGGGYTF TGTGCCAGCAGCTTAGTGCCGACAGGGGGAGGCTACACCTTC
. many TRBJ2-6 TRBV6-1 CASTQVVSGANVLTF TGTGCCAGCACCCAAGTCGTCTCTGGGGCCAACGTCCTGACTTTC
. . TRBJ2-7 TRBV7-2 CASSPTPVGLPTYEQYF TGTGCCAGCAGCCCTACCCCAGTAGGGTTACCGACTTACGAGCAGTACTTC
. . TRBJ2-7 TRBV25-1 CASSSGAVYEQYF TGTGCCAGCAGTTCAGGGGCGGTCTACGAGCAGTACTTC
. many TRBJ1-4 TRBV29-1 CSARLGIIEKLFF TGCAGCGCCCGACTAGGGATAATTGAAAAACTGTTTTTT
TRBD2 many TRBJ2-1 TRBV20-1 CSAEGLAYNEQFF TGCAGTGCCGAGGGACTAGCATACAATGAGCAGTTCTTC
. many TRBJ2-6 TRBV15 CATSGRGGDGANVLTF TGTGCCACCAGCGGAAGAGGAGGGGACGGAGCCAACGTCCTGACTTTC
. many TRBJ2-5 TRBV20-1 CSARYPTGQETQYF TGCAGTGCTAGATACCCGACAGGCCAAGAGACCCAGTACTTC
TRBD2 few TRBJ2-5 TRBV7-2 CASSPRSGGFSETQYF TGTGCCAGCAGCCCCCGGAGCGGGGGGTTCTCAGAGACCCAGTACTTC
. many TRBJ2-3 TRBV29-1 CSVVPEIGTDTQYF TGCAGCGTTGTTCCGGAGATCGGCACAGATACGCAGTATTTT
TRBD1 many TRBJ1-1 TRBV5-1 CASSLGTVPNTEAFF TGCGCCAGCAGCCTCGGGACAGTGCCTAACACTGAAGCTTTCTTT
TRBD1 few TRBJ2-7 TRBV7-9 CASSSTGTAYEQYF TGTGCCAGCAGCTCCACGGGGACAGCCTACGAGCAGTACTTC
. many TRBJ2-1 TRBV20-1 CSADRGNYYNEQFF TGCAGTGCTGACCGGGGCAACTACTACAATGAGCAGTTCTTC
TRBD2 many TRBJ2-2 TRBV6-1 CASGGLAGGIGTGELFF TGTGCCAGTGGAGGACTAGCGGGAGGAATCGGCACCGGGGAGCTGTTTTTT
. few TRBJ2-7 TRBV10-1 CASSDPGLPSEQYF TGCGCCAGCAGTGACCCAGGGCTTCCCAGCGAGCAGTACTTC
. few TRBJ2-3 TRBV7-8 CASTQGQPTDTQYF TGTGCCAGCACACAAGGACAGCCCACAGATACGCAGTATTTT
. . TRBJ1-2 TRBV5-1 CASSLNSGWSGYTF TGCGCCAGCAGCTTGAATTCAGGGTGGAGTGGCTACACCTTC
TRBD2 many TRBJ2-7 TRBV5-6 CASSLGLAGIGYEQYF TGTGCCAGCAGCTTGGGACTAGCGGGAATCGGCTACGAGCAGTACTTC
. many TRBJ1-6 TRBV12-3/TRBV12-4 CASSLQGSPLHF TGTGCCAGCAGCCTGCAGGGTTCACCCCTCCACTTT
TRBD1 many TRBJ2-2 TRBV5-1 CASSRTGAAGELFF TGCGCCAGCAGCAGAACAGGGGCCGCCGGGGAGCTGTTTTTT